A selection of T cell receptor beta chains follows, all from one sample in a study of shared clonotypes between healthy human individuals. The table came from immunoSEQ multiplex PCR; TCRdb's copy has only in-frame clones and leaves some out. Of around 640,000 clones detected, around 96% appear once; the ten largest clones hold roughly 0.12%. The sample consisted of naive CD8+ T cells sorted from blood. All receptors come from a woman aged 25 to 39 in good health. Both conserved end residues are part of each CDR3. Each record gives: J gene, V gene, D gene, clone size, CDR3 DNA, CDR3 protein. The D gene is left open where the match is weak. Clone size is shown for a subset of rows, as once, few, many or a class of expanded clone.

J gene: TRBJ2-3; V gene: TRBV13; D gene: NA; clone size: NA; CDR3 DNA: TGTGCCAGCAGCCTAAGCCTAGGAGGGGATACGCAGTATTTT; CDR3 protein: CASSLSLGGDTQYF
J gene: TRBJ2-7; V gene: TRBV9; D gene: TRBD2; clone size: NA; CDR3 DNA: TGTGCCAGCAGCGTAGGACTAGCGGGAGGACCAACGGTGGCCGAGCAGTACTTC; CDR3 protein: CASSVGLAGGPTVAEQYF
J gene: TRBJ2-1; V gene: TRBV11-2; D gene: NA; clone size: NA; CDR3 DNA: TGTGCCAGCAGGGTCGGCGGGGTTTACAATGAGCAGTTCTTC; CDR3 protein: CASRVGGVYNEQFF
J gene: TRBJ1-3; V gene: TRBV28; D gene: TRBD1; clone size: NA; CDR3 DNA: TGTGCCAGCAGTAAGACAGGGGTGGACACCATATATTTT; CDR3 protein: CASSKTGVDTIYF
J gene: TRBJ1-4; V gene: TRBV7-2; D gene: NA; clone size: NA; CDR3 DNA: TGTGCCAGCAGCTTCCCGAAGGGTTCAGATGAAAAACTGTTTTTT; CDR3 protein: CASSFPKGSDEKLFF
J gene: TRBJ1-3; V gene: TRBV29-1; D gene: NA; clone size: NA; CDR3 DNA: TGCAGCGTTGATGGGCCGACTAGCTCTGGAAACACCATATATTTT; CDR3 protein: CSVDGPTSSGNTIYF
J gene: TRBJ2-3; V gene: TRBV29-1; D gene: TRBD2; clone size: NA; CDR3 DNA: TGCAGCGTTGTGGGGGAAGACCCGGGACTAGCGGGAGCCCAAGAGTGGGATACGCAGTATTTT; CDR3 protein: CSVVGEDPGLAGAQEWDTQYF
J gene: TRBJ2-7; V gene: TRBV4-2; D gene: NA; clone size: NA; CDR3 DNA: TGTGCCAGCAGCCAGGGAGCGAACTCCTACGAGCAGTACTTC; CDR3 protein: CASSQGANSYEQYF
J gene: TRBJ2-7; V gene: TRBV4-2; D gene: NA; clone size: NA; CDR3 DNA: TGTGCCAGCAGCCAAGGCTTCTCTAGCTTGGGTGAGCAGTACTTC; CDR3 protein: CASSQGFSSLGEQYF
J gene: TRBJ2-2; V gene: TRBV7-9; D gene: NA; clone size: NA; CDR3 DNA: TGTGCCAGCAGCCCTCACCCGACCGGGGAGCTGTTTTTT; CDR3 protein: CASSPHPTGELFF
J gene: TRBJ1-4; V gene: TRBV27; D gene: NA; clone size: NA; CDR3 DNA: TGTGCCAGCAGTTTCTGGGCAGGGCGTGAAAAACTGTTTTTT; CDR3 protein: CASSFWAGREKLFF
J gene: TRBJ1-6; V gene: TRBV19; D gene: NA; clone size: NA; CDR3 DNA: TGTGCCAGTAGTCCCTCCCGGGGCGATTCACCCCTCCACTTT; CDR3 protein: CASSPSRGDSPLHF
J gene: TRBJ2-1; V gene: TRBV5-8; D gene: NA; clone size: NA; CDR3 DNA: TGTGCCAGCAGTGGATTTGAGCAGTTCTTC; CDR3 protein: CASSGFEQFF
J gene: TRBJ2-5; V gene: TRBV27; D gene: NA; clone size: NA; CDR3 DNA: TGTGCCAGCAGTCCAGACTCGTACCAAGAGACCCAGTACTTC; CDR3 protein: CASSPDSYQETQYF
J gene: TRBJ2-1; V gene: TRBV19; D gene: NA; clone size: NA; CDR3 DNA: TGTGCCAGTAACCGCGTAGCGTCATCCTACAATGAGCAGTTCTTC; CDR3 protein: CASNRVASSYNEQFF
J gene: TRBJ2-7; V gene: TRBV4-1; D gene: NA; clone size: NA; CDR3 DNA: TGCGCCAGCAGCCAAGGGGACCAAACCTACGAGCAGTACTTC; CDR3 protein: CASSQGDQTYEQYF
J gene: TRBJ2-7; V gene: TRBV4-1; D gene: TRBD1; clone size: NA; CDR3 DNA: TGCGCCAGCAGCCCCAGGGACAGGGGTAACGAGCAGTACTTC; CDR3 protein: CASSPRDRGNEQYF
J gene: TRBJ1-5; V gene: TRBV21-1; D gene: NA; clone size: NA; CDR3 DNA: TGTGCCAGCAGCAAAGAGAACAATCAGCCCCAGCATTTT; CDR3 protein: CASSKENNQPQHF
J gene: TRBJ1-1; V gene: TRBV7-9; D gene: TRBD1; clone size: NA; CDR3 DNA: TGTGCCAGCAGCTACGACCCCGGGACAGGACGTTTCGCAGCTTTCTTT; CDR3 protein: CASSYDPGTGRFAAFF
J gene: TRBJ2-7; V gene: TRBV2; D gene: TRBD1; clone size: NA; CDR3 DNA: TGTGCCAGCACCAACGACAGGGATTACTACGAGCAGTACTTC; CDR3 protein: CASTNDRDYYEQYF
J gene: TRBJ1-5; V gene: TRBV27; D gene: NA; clone size: NA; CDR3 DNA: TGTGCCAGCAGTCTGGGGGGGCCCAATCAGCCCCAGCATTTT; CDR3 protein: CASSLGGPNQPQHF
J gene: TRBJ2-7; V gene: TRBV28; D gene: NA; clone size: NA; CDR3 DNA: TGTGCCAGCAGTTTATATTTCGGGACACGCTACGAGCAGTACTTC; CDR3 protein: CASSLYFGTRYEQYF
J gene: TRBJ2-7; V gene: TRBV28; D gene: TRBD2; clone size: NA; CDR3 DNA: TGTGCCAGCAGTCAAGCGGGAGCCTCCTACGAGCAGTACTTC; CDR3 protein: CASSQAGASYEQYF
J gene: TRBJ2-7; V gene: TRBV19; D gene: TRBD2; clone size: NA; CDR3 DNA: TGTGCCAGTAGTATAGCCCTAGCGGGATTTGAGGACGAGCAGTACTTC; CDR3 protein: CASSIALAGFEDEQYF
J gene: TRBJ2-7; V gene: TRBV29-1; D gene: TRBD2; clone size: few; CDR3 DNA: TGCAGCGTTGAAAGACTAGCGGGCTCCTACGAGCAGTACTTC; CDR3 protein: CSVERLAGSYEQYF
J gene: TRBJ2-1; V gene: TRBV4-1; D gene: NA; clone size: NA; CDR3 DNA: TGCGCCAGCAGCCAAGCGGTTAGCGGAAACTACAATGAGCAGTTCTTC; CDR3 protein: CASSQAVSGNYNEQFF
J gene: TRBJ2-7; V gene: TRBV5-1; D gene: TRBD2; clone size: NA; CDR3 DNA: TGCGCCAGCAGCCCGGATGGACTAGCGGGAGGGCGCAAGCAGTACTTC; CDR3 protein: CASSPDGLAGGRKQYF
J gene: TRBJ2-7; V gene: TRBV27; D gene: TRBD2; clone size: NA; CDR3 DNA: TGTGCCAGCAGTCCAGATAGCGGGAGCTCCTACGAGCAGTACTTC; CDR3 protein: CASSPDSGSSYEQYF
J gene: TRBJ2-7; V gene: TRBV29-1; D gene: NA; clone size: NA; CDR3 DNA: TGCAGCGTTGCCAGGGAATCGCGAGAGCAGTACTTC; CDR3 protein: CSVARESREQYF
J gene: TRBJ2-1; V gene: TRBV6-5; D gene: TRBD2; clone size: NA; CDR3 DNA: TGTGCCAGCAGCCGCTCTAGCGGGGAAGGGAATGAGCAGTTCTTC; CDR3 protein: CASSRSSGEGNEQFF
J gene: TRBJ2-1; V gene: TRBV13; D gene: NA; clone size: NA; CDR3 DNA: TGTGCCAGCAGCTTAGTGGTAGCGACTACCTACAATGAGCAGTTCTTC; CDR3 protein: CASSLVVATTYNEQFF
J gene: TRBJ2-2; V gene: TRBV15; D gene: NA; clone size: NA; CDR3 DNA: TGTGCCACCAGCTCCGGCGGGGTAAATGCGAACACCGGGGAGCTGTTTTTT; CDR3 protein: CATSSGGVNANTGELFF
J gene: TRBJ2-7; V gene: TRBV4-1; D gene: TRBD1; clone size: NA; CDR3 DNA: TGCGCCAGCAGCCAAGGCTCAGGACAGGACGAGCAGTACTTC; CDR3 protein: CASSQGSGQDEQYF
J gene: TRBJ1-5; V gene: TRBV4-1; D gene: NA; clone size: NA; CDR3 DNA: TGCGCCAGCAGCCACCCATTTAAGACAGGCAAAAGGCCCCAGCATTTT; CDR3 protein: CASSHPFKTGKRPQHF
J gene: TRBJ2-7; V gene: TRBV5-1; D gene: NA; clone size: NA; CDR3 DNA: TGCGCCAGCAGCATAGGAAGCTCCTACGAGCAGTACTTC; CDR3 protein: CASSIGSSYEQYF
J gene: TRBJ2-4; V gene: TRBV10-3; D gene: TRBD1; clone size: NA; CDR3 DNA: TGTGCCATCAGTGACCCGGACAGGGAACTAAACATTCAGTACTTC; CDR3 protein: CAISDPDRELNIQYF
J gene: TRBJ2-5; V gene: TRBV7-9; D gene: NA; clone size: NA; CDR3 DNA: TGTGCCAGCAGCTTAGTAGGGACCCAAGAGACCCAGTACTTC; CDR3 protein: CASSLVGTQETQYF
J gene: TRBJ1-2; V gene: TRBV27; D gene: NA; clone size: once; CDR3 DNA: TGTGCCAGCAGTTTAGAAACAGATTATGGCTACACCTTC; CDR3 protein: CASSLETDYGYTF
J gene: TRBJ2-7; V gene: TRBV2; D gene: TRBD2; clone size: NA; CDR3 DNA: TGTGCCAGCAGGCCCGGGACTACCTCCTACGAGCAGTACTTC; CDR3 protein: CASRPGTTSYEQYF
J gene: TRBJ1-2; V gene: TRBV29-1; D gene: NA; clone size: NA; CDR3 DNA: TGCAGCGTTGGTGCTCCGAGGAGTGGCTACACCTTC; CDR3 protein: CSVGAPRSGYTF
J gene: TRBJ2-5; V gene: TRBV2; D gene: NA; clone size: NA; CDR3 DNA: TGTGCCAGCAGTGACTACAGCCAGGATGAGACCCAGTACTTC; CDR3 protein: CASSDYSQDETQYF